This T cell receptor beta chain comes out of a study of technical replicates of blood from a handful of donors. Profiled with immunoSEQ multiplex PCR; TCRdb holds only in-frame clones, not every one. The sample consists of 45,000 to 60,000 clones, approximately 86% of them appearing once. Trimming shortened V by 2 bases and J by 6 bases, and 11 bases separated the two germline ends. Germline V gene sequence: CDR1 SGHNT, CDR2 YENEEA. CDR3 length: 14 residues. V gene TRBV11-3 combines with J gene TRBJ2-1, with no clear D. The sequence was obtained from a human donor in good health. Some clones in this sample may be carry-over from other donors' samples. Sequencing used PBMCs. The CDR3 loop reads CASSLNNPGNEQFF. In DNA, the CDR3 is TGTGCCAGCAGCTTAAATAACCCCGGCAATGAGCAGTTCTTC.